This TCR beta chain was captured in a study of T cells after yellow fever vaccination. Overall study context: It was SMART-Seq v4 Ultra Low Input that prepared the fractions with low cell numbers.

Findings and limits, study-wide: Booster sampling recovered most clones from primary vaccination (roughly 97% CD4, just over 85% CD8). Just a small share of clonotypes turned up in the CD4 compartment as well as the CD8 compartment.

V gave up 5 bases and J gave up 3 bases, with 7 bases separating them. CDR3 length: 13 residues. CDR1 and CDR2 (germline): SGHNT, YENEEA. Synthesis of TCR cDNA relied on 5'RACE template switching, which attached a universal primer site and UMIs. Via MiXCR, TCRdb re-called the 5' RACE reads, giving one row per CDR3 protein. The sample carries some 420,000 distinct CDR3 sequences, 18% recorded once. This clonotype was observed a handful of times. Its antigen is currently unknown. The receptor was derived from a man aged 18 to 29 who received the YFV17D yellow fever vaccine. This chain uses TRBV11-3 with TRBJ1-4, with D unclear. This specimen consisted of PBMCs, obtained before the yellow fever booster vaccination. This CDR3 reads CASSTPPNEKLFF. CDR3 sequence (DNA): TGTGCCAGCAGCACCCCGCCTAATGAAAAACTGTTTTTT.